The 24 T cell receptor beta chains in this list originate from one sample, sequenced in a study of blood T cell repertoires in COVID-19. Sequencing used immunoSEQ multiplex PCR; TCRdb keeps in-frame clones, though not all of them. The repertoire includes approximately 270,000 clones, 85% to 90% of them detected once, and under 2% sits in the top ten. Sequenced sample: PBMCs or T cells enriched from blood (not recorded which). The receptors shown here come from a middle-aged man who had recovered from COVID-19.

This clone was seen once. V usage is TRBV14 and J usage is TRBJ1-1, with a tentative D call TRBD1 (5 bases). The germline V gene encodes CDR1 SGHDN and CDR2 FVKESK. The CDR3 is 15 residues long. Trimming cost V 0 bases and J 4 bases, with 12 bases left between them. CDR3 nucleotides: TGTGCCAGCAGCCAAGAACTTGGAGGGGCCACTGAAGCTTTCTTT. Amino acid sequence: CASSQELGGATEAFF.

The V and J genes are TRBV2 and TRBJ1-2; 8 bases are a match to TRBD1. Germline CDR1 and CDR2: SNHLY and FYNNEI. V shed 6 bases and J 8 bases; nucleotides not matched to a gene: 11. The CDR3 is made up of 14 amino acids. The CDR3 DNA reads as TGTGCCAGCAGCAAACAGGGGGAAGGGTACGGCTACACCTTC. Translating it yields CASSKQGEGYGYTF.

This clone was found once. DNA for the CDR3: TGTGCCAGCCGACAGGGACTAGCCGGCAATGAGCAGTTCTTC. Protein sequence: CASRQGLAGNEQFF. V usage is TRBV27 and J usage is TRBJ2-1; 9 nucleotides align to TRBD2. This CDR3 is 14 amino acids long. The V and J ends lost 8 bases and 6 bases, in that order; junction bases with no gene match: 8. The germline gives CDR1 MNHEY, CDR2 SMNVEV (reference sequence).

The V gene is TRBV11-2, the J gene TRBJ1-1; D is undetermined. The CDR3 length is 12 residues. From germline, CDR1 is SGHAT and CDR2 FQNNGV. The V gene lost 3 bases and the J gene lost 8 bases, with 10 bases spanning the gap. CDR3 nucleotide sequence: TGTGCCAGCAGCTTTCGTCCCCTGGAAGCTTTCTTT. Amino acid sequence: CASSFRPLEAFF.

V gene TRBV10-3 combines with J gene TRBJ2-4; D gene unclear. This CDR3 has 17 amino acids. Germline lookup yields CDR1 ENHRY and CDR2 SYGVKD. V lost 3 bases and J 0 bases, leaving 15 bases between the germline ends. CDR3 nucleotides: TGTGCCATCAGTGACACCGGAACAGTTCAAGCCAAAAACATTCAGTACTTC. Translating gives CAISDTGTVQAKNIQYF.

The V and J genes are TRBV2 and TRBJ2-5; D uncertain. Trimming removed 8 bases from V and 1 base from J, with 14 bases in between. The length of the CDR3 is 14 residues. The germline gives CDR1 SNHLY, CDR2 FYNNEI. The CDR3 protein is CASRPSAGQETQYF. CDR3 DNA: TGTGCCAGCCGTCCGTCGGCAGGCCAAGAGACCCAGTACTTC. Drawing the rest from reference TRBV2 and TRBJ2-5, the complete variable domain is EPEVTQTPSHQVTQMGQEVILRCVPISNHLYFYWYRQILGQKVEFLVSFYNNEISEKSEIFDDQFSVERPDGSNFTLKIRSTKLEDSAMYFCASRPSAGQETQYFGPGTRLLVL.

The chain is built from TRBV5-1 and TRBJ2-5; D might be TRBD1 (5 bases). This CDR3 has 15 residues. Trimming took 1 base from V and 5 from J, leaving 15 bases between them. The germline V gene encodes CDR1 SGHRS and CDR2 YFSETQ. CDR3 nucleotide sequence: TGCGCCAGCAGCTTGACCGTCACAGGCAGGGAGACCCAGTACTTC. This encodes CASSLTVTGRETQYF. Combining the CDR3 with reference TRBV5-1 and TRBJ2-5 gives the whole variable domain KAGVTQTPRYLIKTRGQQVTLSCSPISGHRSVSWYQQTPGQGLQFLFEYFSETQRNKGNFPGRFSGRQFSNSRSEMNVSTLELGDSALYLCASSLTVTGRETQYFGPGTRLLVL.

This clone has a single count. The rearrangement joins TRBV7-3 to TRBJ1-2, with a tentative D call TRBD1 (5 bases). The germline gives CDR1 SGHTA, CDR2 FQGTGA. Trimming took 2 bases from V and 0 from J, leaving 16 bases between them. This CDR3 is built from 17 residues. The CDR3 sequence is CASSLFGSGTTNYGYTF. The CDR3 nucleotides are TGTGCCAGCAGCTTATTTGGATCAGGGACTACTAACTATGGCTACACCTTC.

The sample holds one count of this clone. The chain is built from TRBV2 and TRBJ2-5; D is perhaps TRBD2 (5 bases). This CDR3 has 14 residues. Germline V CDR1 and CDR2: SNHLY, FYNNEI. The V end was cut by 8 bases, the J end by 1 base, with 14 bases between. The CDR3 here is CASVNGAVQETQYF. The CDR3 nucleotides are TGTGCCAGCGTAAACGGAGCGGTCCAAGAGACCCAGTACTTC.

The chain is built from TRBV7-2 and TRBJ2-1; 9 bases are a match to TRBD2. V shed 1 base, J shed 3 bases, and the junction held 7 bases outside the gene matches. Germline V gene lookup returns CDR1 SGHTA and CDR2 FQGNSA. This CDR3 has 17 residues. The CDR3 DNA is TGTGCCAGCAGCTTAGGAAGTGGAGCGGGAGGCTACAATGAGCAGTTCTTC. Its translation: CASSLGSGAGGYNEQFF.

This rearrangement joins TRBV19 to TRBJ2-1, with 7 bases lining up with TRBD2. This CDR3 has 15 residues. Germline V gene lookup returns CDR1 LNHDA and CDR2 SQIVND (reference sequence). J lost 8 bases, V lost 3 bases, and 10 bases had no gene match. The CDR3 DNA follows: TGTGCCAGTAGTATTTTTTTTCAACGGGGGGATGAGCAGTTCTTC. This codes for CASSIFFQRGDEQFF.

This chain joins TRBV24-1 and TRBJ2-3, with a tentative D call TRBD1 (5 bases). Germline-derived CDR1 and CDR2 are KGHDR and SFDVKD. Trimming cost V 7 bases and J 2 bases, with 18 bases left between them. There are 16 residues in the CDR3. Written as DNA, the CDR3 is TGTGCCACCAGCAGCATTCAAGGGGAATACACAGATACGCAGTATTTT. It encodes CATSSIQGEYTDTQYF.

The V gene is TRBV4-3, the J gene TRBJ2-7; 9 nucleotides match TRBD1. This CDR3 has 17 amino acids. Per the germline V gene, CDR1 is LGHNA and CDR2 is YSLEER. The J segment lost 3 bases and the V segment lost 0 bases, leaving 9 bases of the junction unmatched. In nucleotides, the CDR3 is TGCGCCAGCAGCCAAGATTGGGGAGACAGGGGGAACTACGAGCAGTACTTC. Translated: CASSQDWGDRGNYEQYF.

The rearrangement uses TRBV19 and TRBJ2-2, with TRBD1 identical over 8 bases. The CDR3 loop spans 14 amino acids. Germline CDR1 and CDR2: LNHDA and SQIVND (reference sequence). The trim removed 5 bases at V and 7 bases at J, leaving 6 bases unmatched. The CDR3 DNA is TGTGCCAGTAGTCAGGACAGGGAAGGCGGGGAGCTGTTTTTT. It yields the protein CASSQDREGGELFF.

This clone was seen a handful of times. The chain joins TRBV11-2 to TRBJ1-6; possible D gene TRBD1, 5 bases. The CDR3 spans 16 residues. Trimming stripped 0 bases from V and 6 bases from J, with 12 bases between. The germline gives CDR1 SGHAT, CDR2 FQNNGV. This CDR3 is CASSLDGGRGNSPLHF. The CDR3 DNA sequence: TGTGCCAGCAGCTTAGACGGGGGTAGGGGTAATTCACCCCTCCACTTT.

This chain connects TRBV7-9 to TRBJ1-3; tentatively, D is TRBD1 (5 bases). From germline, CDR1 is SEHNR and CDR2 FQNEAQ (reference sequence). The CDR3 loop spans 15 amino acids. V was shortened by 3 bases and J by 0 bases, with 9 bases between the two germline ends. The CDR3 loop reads CASSFIGDSGNTIYF. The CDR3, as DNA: TGTGCCAGCAGCTTTATAGGGGACTCTGGAAACACCATATATTTT.

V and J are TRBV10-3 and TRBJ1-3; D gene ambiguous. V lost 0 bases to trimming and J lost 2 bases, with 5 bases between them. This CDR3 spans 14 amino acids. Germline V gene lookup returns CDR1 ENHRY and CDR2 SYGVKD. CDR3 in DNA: TGTGCCATCAGTGAGTCAAAGCCTGGAAACACCATATATTTT. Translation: CAISESKPGNTIYF.

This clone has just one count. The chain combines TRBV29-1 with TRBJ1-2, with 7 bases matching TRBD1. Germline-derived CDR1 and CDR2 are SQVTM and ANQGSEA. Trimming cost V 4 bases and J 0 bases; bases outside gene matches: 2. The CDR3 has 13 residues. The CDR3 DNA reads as TGCAGCGTTGGACAGGGCCCTAACTATGGCTACACCTTC. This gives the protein CSVGQGPNYGYTF.

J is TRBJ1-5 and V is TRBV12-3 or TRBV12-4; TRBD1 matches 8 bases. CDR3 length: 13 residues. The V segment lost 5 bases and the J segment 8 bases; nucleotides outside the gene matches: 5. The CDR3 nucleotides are TGTGCCAGCAGTGGACAGGGAGGAGAGCCCCAGCATTTT. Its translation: CASSGQGGEPQHF.

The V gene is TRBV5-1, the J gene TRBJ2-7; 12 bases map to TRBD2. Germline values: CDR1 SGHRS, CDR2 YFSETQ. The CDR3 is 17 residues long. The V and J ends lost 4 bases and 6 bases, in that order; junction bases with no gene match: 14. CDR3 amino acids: CASSKKDLAGGGAEQYF. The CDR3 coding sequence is TGCGCCAGCAGCAAGAAGGATCTAGCGGGAGGGGGGGCCGAGCAGTACTTC.

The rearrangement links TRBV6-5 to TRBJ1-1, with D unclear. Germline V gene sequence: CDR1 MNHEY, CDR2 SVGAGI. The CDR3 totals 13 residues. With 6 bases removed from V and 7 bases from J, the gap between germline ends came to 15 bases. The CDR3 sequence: CASSTGSGFEAFF. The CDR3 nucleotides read TGTGCCAGCAGCACTGGGTCGGGTTTTGAAGCTTTCTTT.

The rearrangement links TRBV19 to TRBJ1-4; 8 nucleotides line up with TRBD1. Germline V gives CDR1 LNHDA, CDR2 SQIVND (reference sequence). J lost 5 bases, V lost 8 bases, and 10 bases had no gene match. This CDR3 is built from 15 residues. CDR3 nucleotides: TGTGCCAGTGGGAGGAGGGGACAGGTGAATGAAAAACTGTTTTTT. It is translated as CASGRRGQVNEKLFF.

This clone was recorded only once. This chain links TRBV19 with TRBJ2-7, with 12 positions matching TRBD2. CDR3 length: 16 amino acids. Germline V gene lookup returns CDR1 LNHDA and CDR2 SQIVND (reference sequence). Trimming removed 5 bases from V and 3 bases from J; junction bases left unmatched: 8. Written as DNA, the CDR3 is TGTGCCAGTAGTTCAGGACTAGCGGGGCTTTACTACGAGCAGTACTTC. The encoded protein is CASSSGLAGLYYEQYF.

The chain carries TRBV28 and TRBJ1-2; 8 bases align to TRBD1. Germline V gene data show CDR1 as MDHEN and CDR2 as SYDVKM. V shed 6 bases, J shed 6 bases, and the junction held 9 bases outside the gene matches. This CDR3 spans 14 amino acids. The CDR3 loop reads CASRRQGLFDGYTF. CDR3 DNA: TGTGCCAGCAGGAGACAGGGGCTTTTCGATGGCTACACCTTC.